This is a list of T cell receptor beta chains from one sample in a study of identical twins. TCRdb itself ran the 5' RACE reads through MiXCR, one entry per CDR3 protein. This table holds 300,000 to 400,000 distinct CDR3 sequences, 12% found once. This same sample was also part of a study on yellow fever vaccine responses in identical twins.

What was sequenced was CD8+ T cells sorted from blood. The receptors here all came from a woman under 30 in good health. Both conserved end residues are part of each CDR3. D genes are given only for firm matches. Size is omitted from some rows. Given values are once, few, many or a class for expanded clones.

v_call: TRBV2; j_call: TRBJ2-2; clone_size: few; d_call: .; cdr3_aa: CASLPTTGELFF; cdr3_nt: TGTGCCAGCCTTCCCACCACCGGGGAGCTGTTTTTT
v_call: TRBV5-1; j_call: TRBJ2-3; clone_size: .; d_call: TRBD2; cdr3_aa: CASSLRHLREGVDTQYF; cdr3_nt: TGCGCCAGCAGCTTGCGCCATTTGCGGGAGGGCGTAGATACGCAGTATTTT
v_call: TRBV2; j_call: TRBJ1-2; clone_size: .; d_call: .; cdr3_aa: CASSGSWYTF; cdr3_nt: TGTGCCAGCAGTGGGTCTTGGTACACCTTC
v_call: TRBV19; j_call: TRBJ1-5; clone_size: .; d_call: .; cdr3_aa: CASSISMDPHQPQHF; cdr3_nt: TGTGCCAGTAGTATCTCTATGGACCCACATCAGCCCCAGCATTTT
v_call: TRBV7-2; j_call: TRBJ2-1; clone_size: few; d_call: .; cdr3_aa: CASSGLRGRYNEQFF; cdr3_nt: TGTGCCAGCAGCGGGTTACGGGGGCGCTACAATGAGCAGTTCTTC
v_call: TRBV27; j_call: TRBJ1-6; clone_size: few; d_call: .; cdr3_aa: CASSSGARPLHF; cdr3_nt: TGTGCCAGCAGTTCCGGGGCACGGCCCCTCCACTTT
v_call: TRBV24-1; j_call: TRBJ2-3; clone_size: few; d_call: .; cdr3_aa: CATKTWGVRRPKSTDTQYF; cdr3_nt: TGTGCCACGAAGACCTGGGGCGTCCGCCGACCCAAAAGCACAGATACGCAGTATTTT
v_call: TRBV7-8; j_call: TRBJ2-6; clone_size: .; d_call: .; cdr3_aa: CASSLVIGLYSGANVLTF; cdr3_nt: TGTGCCAGCAGCTTAGTTATCGGACTGTACTCTGGGGCCAACGTCCTGACTTTC
v_call: TRBV20-1; j_call: TRBJ2-2; clone_size: .; d_call: .; cdr3_aa: CSARDLMGHTGELFF; cdr3_nt: TGCAGTGCTAGAGACCTGATGGGTCACACCGGGGAGCTGTTTTTT
v_call: TRBV9; j_call: TRBJ2-3; clone_size: many; d_call: .; cdr3_aa: CASSVERPTDTQYF; cdr3_nt: TGTGCCAGCAGCGTAGAGAGACCCACAGATACGCAGTATTTT
v_call: TRBV27; j_call: TRBJ2-7; clone_size: .; d_call: .; cdr3_aa: CASSPTPGTYYEQYF; cdr3_nt: TGTGCCAGCAGTCCCACACCCGGTACCTACTACGAGCAGTACTTC
v_call: TRBV7-9; j_call: TRBJ2-1; clone_size: .; d_call: TRBD2; cdr3_aa: CASSAGTSSEQFF; cdr3_nt: TGTGCCAGCAGCGCCGGGACTAGCTCTGAGCAGTTCTTC
v_call: TRBV4-1; j_call: TRBJ1-2; clone_size: .; d_call: .; cdr3_aa: CASSRTETYGYTF; cdr3_nt: TGCGCCAGCAGCAGAACAGAGACCTATGGCTACACCTTC
v_call: TRBV7-3; j_call: TRBJ2-4; clone_size: .; d_call: .; cdr3_aa: CASSSSGAKNIQYF; cdr3_nt: TGTGCCAGCAGCTCGTCAGGGGCCAAAAACATTCAGTACTTC
v_call: TRBV19; j_call: TRBJ1-1; clone_size: .; d_call: TRBD1; cdr3_aa: CASKTGGTEAFF; cdr3_nt: TGTGCCAGTAAAACAGGGGGCACTGAAGCTTTCTTT
v_call: TRBV12-3/TRBV12-4; j_call: TRBJ1-2; clone_size: many; d_call: TRBD1; cdr3_aa: CASSSRQGSTYGYTF; cdr3_nt: TGTGCCAGCAGTTCAAGACAGGGTTCCACCTATGGCTACACCTTC
v_call: TRBV2; j_call: TRBJ2-3; clone_size: .; d_call: TRBD2; cdr3_aa: CASPGASGWGTDTQYF; cdr3_nt: TGTGCCAGCCCCGGGGCTAGCGGCTGGGGCACAGATACGCAGTATTTT
v_call: TRBV28; j_call: TRBJ2-1; clone_size: .; d_call: .; cdr3_aa: CASSFGQNSYNEQFF; cdr3_nt: TGTGCCAGCAGTTTCGGGCAGAACTCCTACAATGAGCAGTTCTTC
v_call: TRBV4-1; j_call: TRBJ1-1; clone_size: .; d_call: .; cdr3_aa: CASSQEGANTEAFF; cdr3_nt: TGCGCCAGCAGCCAAGAGGGCGCGAACACTGAAGCTTTCTTT
v_call: TRBV20-1; j_call: TRBJ2-5; clone_size: .; d_call: .; cdr3_aa: CSASLRAGRPSQETQYF; cdr3_nt: TGCAGTGCTAGTTTAAGAGCGGGCCGTCCCTCCCAAGAGACCCAGTACTTC
v_call: TRBV15; j_call: TRBJ2-1; clone_size: .; d_call: .; cdr3_aa: CATSRDRGVIAYNEQFF; cdr3_nt: TGTGCCACCAGCAGAGACCGCGGGGTCATAGCCTACAATGAGCAGTTCTTC
v_call: TRBV10-3; j_call: TRBJ1-5; clone_size: few; d_call: TRBD1; cdr3_aa: CAISESGTDWPQHF; cdr3_nt: TGTGCCATCAGTGAGTCGGGGACAGACTGGCCCCAGCATTTT
v_call: TRBV11-2; j_call: TRBJ2-6; clone_size: .; d_call: .; cdr3_aa: CASSLDPGRSGANVLTF; cdr3_nt: TGTGCCAGCAGCTTAGATCCGGGGCGCTCTGGGGCCAACGTCCTGACTTTC
v_call: TRBV7-6; j_call: TRBJ2-3; clone_size: .; d_call: TRBD2; cdr3_aa: CASSLPLGKRGTSSTDTQYF; cdr3_nt: TGTGCCAGCAGCTTACCCCTCGGGAAGCGGGGGACATCTAGCACAGATACGCAGTATTTT
v_call: TRBV29-1; j_call: TRBJ2-1; clone_size: few; d_call: .; cdr3_aa: CSVEGDYNEQFF; cdr3_nt: TGCAGCGTTGAGGGGGATTACAATGAGCAGTTCTTC
v_call: TRBV12-3/TRBV12-4; j_call: TRBJ2-6; clone_size: few; d_call: .; cdr3_aa: CASSPGGANVLTF; cdr3_nt: TGTGCCAGCAGCCCCGGTGGGGCCAACGTCCTGACTTTC
v_call: TRBV27; j_call: TRBJ2-1; clone_size: few; d_call: .; cdr3_aa: CAIGGHEQFF; cdr3_nt: TGTGCCATTGGGGGGCATGAGCAGTTCTTC
v_call: TRBV6-5; j_call: TRBJ2-7; clone_size: few; d_call: TRBD2; cdr3_aa: CASSWGLASYEQYF; cdr3_nt: TGTGCCAGCAGTTGGGGACTAGCTAGCTACGAGCAGTACTTC
v_call: TRBV6-5; j_call: TRBJ2-5; clone_size: many; d_call: .; cdr3_aa: CASSYSEFRRETQYF; cdr3_nt: TGTGCCAGCAGTTACTCTGAGTTTCGGCGAGAGACCCAGTACTTC
v_call: TRBV29-1; j_call: TRBJ1-2; clone_size: .; d_call: .; cdr3_aa: CSVRPRGDYGYTF; cdr3_nt: TGCAGCGTGCGCCCCAGGGGAGACTATGGCTACACCTTC
v_call: TRBV19; j_call: TRBJ2-1; clone_size: .; d_call: .; cdr3_aa: CASSSGAGNEQFF; cdr3_nt: TGTGCCAGTAGTAGCGGGGCGGGCAATGAGCAGTTCTTC
v_call: TRBV7-6; j_call: TRBJ2-1; clone_size: .; d_call: .; cdr3_aa: CASSPSWDEQFF; cdr3_nt: TGTGCCAGCAGCCCCAGTTGGGATGAGCAGTTCTTC
v_call: TRBV7-9; j_call: TRBJ1-4; clone_size: .; d_call: TRBD1; cdr3_aa: CASSPRQGEKLFF; cdr3_nt: TGTGCCAGCAGCCCTAGACAGGGGGAAAAACTGTTTTTT
v_call: TRBV10-3; j_call: TRBJ2-1; clone_size: few; d_call: TRBD2; cdr3_aa: CAISLAGEPYNEQFF; cdr3_nt: TGTGCCATCAGTTTAGCGGGAGAGCCATACAATGAGCAGTTCTTC
v_call: TRBV19; j_call: TRBJ2-2; clone_size: .; d_call: .; cdr3_aa: CASTKEVTGELFF; cdr3_nt: TGTGCCAGTACCAAAGAAGTCACCGGGGAGCTGTTTTTT
v_call: TRBV29-1; j_call: TRBJ2-1; clone_size: .; d_call: TRBD2; cdr3_aa: CSTSDPWNEQFF; cdr3_nt: TGCAGCACTAGCGACCCTTGGAATGAGCAGTTCTTC
v_call: TRBV4-1; j_call: TRBJ2-7; clone_size: .; d_call: .; cdr3_aa: CASSQDFGSGYEQYF; cdr3_nt: TGCGCCAGCAGCCAAGATTTTGGTAGCGGCTACGAGCAGTACTTC
v_call: TRBV3-1; j_call: TRBJ2-5; clone_size: many; d_call: TRBD1; cdr3_aa: CASSQEPADRVQETQYF; cdr3_nt: TGTGCCAGCAGCCAAGAGCCCGCGGACAGGGTCCAAGAGACCCAGTACTTC
v_call: TRBV28; j_call: TRBJ1-2; clone_size: .; d_call: TRBD1; cdr3_aa: CASSPTGEFYGYTF; cdr3_nt: TGTGCCAGCAGTCCCACAGGGGAATTCTATGGCTACACCTTC
v_call: TRBV28; j_call: TRBJ2-1; clone_size: few; d_call: .; cdr3_aa: CASRLGGDRFF; cdr3_nt: TGTGCCAGCAGGTTAGGAGGAGATCGGTTCTTC
v_call: TRBV28; j_call: TRBJ2-3; clone_size: .; d_call: .; cdr3_aa: CASGEFTDTQYF; cdr3_nt: TGTGCCAGTGGGGAGTTCACAGATACGCAGTATTTT
v_call: TRBV6-6; j_call: TRBJ1-1; clone_size: few; d_call: .; cdr3_aa: CASSFPYTEAFF; cdr3_nt: TGTGCCAGCAGTTTTCCCTACACTGAAGCTTTCTTT